By sample fraction, the clone carrying this TCR beta chain is medium-sized (0.01 to 0.1%). Its matching antigen is unknown. Whole blood was used without fractionation, so all unsorted peripheral T cells were included. The RNA source was an approximately 2.7 ml peripheral blood draw. Alpha and beta constant-region primers primed reverse transcription of approximately 500 ng RNA. Each of the alpha and beta chains got its own library through chain-specific third strand synthesis with indices. TCRdb passed the 5' RACE reads through MiXCR, listing each CDR3 protein once. The table lists about 15,000 distinct CDR3 sequences, 9.4% of them singletons. The data derive from a study of HIV-infected patients and healthy controls. Unmatched junction bases numbered 5, after V lost 2 bases and J lost 2 bases. The germline CDR1 and CDR2 sequences are MGHRA and YSYEKL. The CDR3 runs to 15 residues. Study-wide results and limits: MAIT alpha-chain CDR3s were frequent in healthy controls, depleted in HIV+.

Sequencing was performed on blood. The rearrangement joins TRBV4-1 to TRBJ2-5; 7 bases agree with TRBD1. The sequence came from an adult in good health. The CDR3 DNA follows: TGCGCCAGCAGCCAACCGGGACAGCCTCAAGAGACCCAGTACTTC. As protein: CASSQPGQPQETQYF.